The text below deals with one T cell receptor beta chain. The study drew participants aged about 18 to 89 years from 20 to 30 US areas. Study processing details: How many nucleated cells were present was estimated from reference gene primer amplification. TCRdb's copy holds only in-frame clones and misses some; the assay was immunoSEQ multiplex PCR. V, J and clone size were drawn from that table, and D and trimming were deduced from the DNA. Among fewer than 350,000 clones listed, around 90% were seen once. The data were taken from a study of blood T cell repertoires in COVID-19. The wider study: Samples representing acute and convalescent COVID-19 were sourced from the United States, Italy and Spain. Sources were T cells, B-cell-depleted T cells, or PBMCs; the material itself was cDNA or gDNA.

This CDR3 contains 12 residues. V lost 3 bases, J lost 11 bases, and 2 bases stayed unmatched. Germline loops: CDR1 LGHDT, CDR2 YNNKEL (reference sequence). This clonotype originated in a woman aged 40 to 50 who had recovered from COVID-19. Sequenced: PBMCs or T cells enriched from blood (not recorded which). The genes are TRBV3-1 (or the pseudogene TRBV3-2) and TRBJ1-4, with 8 positions matching TRBD1. CDR3 bases: TGTGCCAGCAGCCAGACAGGGGTTAAACTGTTTTTT. Translation: CASSQTGVKLFF.